These T cell receptor beta chains were read from a single sample in a study of cytomegalovirus exposure and HLA in healthy donors. The assay was immunoSEQ multiplex PCR, and TCRdb's table has in-frame clones only and misses some. The sample lists about 200,000 clones; 70% to 85% were seen once. The material sequenced was PBMCs. The receptor source for this set is a boy younger than 10 in good health and CMV-seronegative. Each CDR3 is given with its conserved first and last residue. Each record gives: V gene, clone size, CDR3 length, J gene, D gene, CDR3 protein, CDR3 DNA. A D gene is named only where the DNA matches it firmly. Rows may omit the clone size; those that give it use once, few, many or a size class.

>TRBV5-4|-|16|TRBJ1-1|-
CASSLDVRGFDTEAFF
TGTGCCAGCAGCTTGGATGTTCGGGGATTTGACACTGAAGCTTTCTTT
>TRBV6-1|few|14|TRBJ1-6|-
CASSKTARNSPLHF
TGTGCCAGCAGTAAGACTGCTCGGAATTCACCCCTCCACTTT
>TRBV5-1|-|13|TRBJ1-2|-
CASSLGAAYGYTF
TGCGCCAGCAGCTTGGGAGCTGCCTATGGCTACACCTTC
>TRBV7-9|-|14|TRBJ1-4|-
CASSLATGNEKLFF
TGTGCCAGCAGCTTAGCAACAGGAAATGAAAAACTGTTTTTT
>TRBV5-1|-|15|TRBJ2-7|TRBD1
CASSKRQGGSYEQYF
TGCGCCAGCAGCAAAAGACAGGGGGGCTCCTACGAGCAGTACTTC
>TRBV7-2|-|15|TRBJ2-5|-
CASSPRAIAQETQYF
TGTGCCAGCAGCCCCCGAGCTATCGCCCAAGAGACCCAGTACTTC
>TRBV6-1|-|15|TRBJ2-5|-
CASSELAGLSETQYF
TGTGCCAGCAGTGAACTGGCGGGTTTGTCCGAGACCCAGTACTTC
>TRBV30|-|13|TRBJ1-1|-
CAWSLSMNTEAFF
TGTGCCTGGAGCCTAAGTATGAACACTGAAGCTTTCTTT
>TRBV7-2|-|12|TRBJ2-3|-
CASSLVKPPEYF
TGTGCCAGCAGCTTAGTGAAGCCCCCCGAGTATTTT
>TRBV7-9|once|14|TRBJ2-1|-
CASSNDWAYNEQFF
TGTGCCAGCAGTAACGATTGGGCATACAATGAGCAGTTCTTC
>TRBV6-7|-|14|TRBJ1-1|-
CATTGYFSNTEAFF
TGTGCCACTACAGGGTATTTTTCGAACACTGAAGCTTTCTTT
>TRBV19|-|13|TRBJ1-1|-
CASSTGAGTEAFF
TGTGCCAGTAGTACAGGTGCAGGGACTGAAGCTTTCTTT
>TRBV9|-|15|TRBJ1-4|-
CASSALQGYSEKLFF
TGTGCCAGCAGCGCCCTACAGGGTTATTCAGAAAAACTGTTTTTT
>TRBV9|-|14|TRBJ2-3|TRBD2
CASSASGGADTQYF
TGTGCCAGCAGCGCTAGCGGGGGGGCAGATACGCAGTATTTT
>TRBV7-2|-|14|TRBJ1-6|-
CASKRGEGNSPLHF
TGTGCCAGCAAAAGGGGGGAGGGTAATTCACCCCTCCACTTT
>TRBV9|-|14|TRBJ2-3|-
CASSVGKLADTQYF
TGTGCCAGCAGCGTAGGAAAGCTAGCGGATACGCAGTATTTT
>TRBV7-6|-|13|TRBJ1-2|-
CASSLAGGNGYTF
TGTGCCAGCAGCTTGGCCGGGGGGAATGGCTACACCTTC
>TRBV19|-|13|TRBJ1-6|-
CASSSRVADPLHF
TGTGCCAGTAGCAGCCGGGTCGCCGATCCCCTCCACTTT
>TRBV7-2|-|17|TRBJ2-7|TRBD2
CASSLAASGVSSYEQYF
TGTGCCAGCAGCTTAGCGGCTAGCGGGGTGAGCTCCTACGAGCAGTACTTC
>TRBV2|few|13|TRBJ2-5|TRBD2
CASSPSGGQTQYF
TGTGCCAGCAGTCCTAGCGGGGGGCAGACCCAGTACTTC